This T cell receptor (beta chain) was documented in a study of OX40 agonist ivuxolimab in advanced cancers. The germline V gene encodes CDR1 MNHGY and CDR2 SAAAGT. Trimming left V 1 base short and J 4 bases short, with 16 bases between. This CDR3 has 16 amino acids. Clones were read by immunoSEQ multiplex PCR, and TCRdb kept only the in-frame ones, dropping some. The sample contains approximately 1,200 clones, about 80% of which appear only once. This sample was taken in a trial of the OX40 agonist ivuxolimab. V gene TRBV6-8 combines with J gene TRBJ1-1; no reliable D call. This TCR was recovered from an adult with an advanced solid tumor such as melanoma, head and neck, liver or kidney cancer. CDR3 residues: CASSYFPDGDSTEAFF. The CDR3, as DNA: TGTGCCAGCAGTTACTTCCCGGACGGGGATAGCACTGAAGCTTTCTTT.